This T cell receptor (beta chain) was recovered during a study of T cells expressing NK-cell markers. For the study at large: Among the eight sequenced donors, seven tested HCMV-seropositive and one tested seronegative.

Germline V gene data show CDR1 as SNHLY and CDR2 as FYNNEI. CDR3 length: 11 residues. Note on this clonotype: Its target is unknown.

Points from the study as a whole: Dominance of the CD3+CD56-NKG2C+ fraction by these clonotypes also held in a handful of donors. Whether expanded NKG2C+ T cell clones recognized HCMV stayed uncertain.

Template switching by 5'RACE with UMIs generated the TCR beta cDNA. For each CDR3 protein, TCRdb gives one entry from its re-call of the 5' RACE reads, without DNA. The table for this sample gives some 500,000 distinct CDR3 sequences. This rearrangement joins TRBV2 to TRBJ1-1; TCRdb designates TRBD1, a call that cannot be tested without DNA. The sample was blood T cells: a sorted CD56 or NKG2C T cell subset, CD4+ or CD8+ T cells, or bulk PBMC T cells (not recorded which). This clonotype originated in a woman aged 45 to 65 in good health. CDR3 loop: CASSILTGAFF. Full variable domain (outside the CDR3, taken from reference TRBV2 and TRBJ1-1): EPEVTQTPSHQVTQMGQEVILRCVPISNHLYFYWYRQILGQKVEFLVSFYNNEISEKSEIFDDQFSVERPDGSNFTLKIRSTKLEDSAMYFCASSILTGAFFGQGTRLTVV.